Below are 5 T cell receptor beta chains sequenced from a single sample in a study of blood T cell repertoires in COVID-19. Assay used: immunoSEQ multiplex PCR; TCRdb lists only in-frame clones, some missing. The table includes about 120,000 clones, over 65% detected once. The sample consisted of peripheral blood. The receptors originated from a woman aged 70-85 years with acute or convalescent COVID-19.

The V gene is TRBV19, the J gene TRBJ2-7, with TRBD2 matching over 8 bases. Germline V gene data show CDR1 as LNHDA and CDR2 as SQIVND (reference sequence). The CDR3 is 17 amino acids. The J segment lost 3 bases and the V segment lost 1 base, leaving 11 bases of the junction unmatched. The CDR3 DNA sequence: TGTGCCAGTAGTATAGCCGAATCCGGGACTAGAGTCTACGAGCAGTACTTC. This translates into CASSIAESGTRVYEQYF.

This chain connects TRBV7-9 to TRBJ2-3; 9 bases are shared with TRBD2. In germline, CDR1 is SEHNR, CDR2 FQNEAQ (reference sequence). This CDR3 is built from 16 residues. J gave up 2 bases and V 4 bases, and 7 bases lay outside the gene matches. CDR3 sequence reads: CASSSLAGENTDTQYF. In DNA, the CDR3 is TGTGCCAGCAGCTCCTTAGCGGGGGAGAACACAGATACGCAGTATTTT.

This clone appeared a single time. DNA of the CDR3: TGCGCCAGCAGCCTAATAAGGGGGGGCCAAGAGACCCAGTACTTC. It codes for CASSLIRGGQETQYF. This sequence joins TRBV4-1 and TRBJ2-5; the D gene is possibly TRBD2 (7 bases). The CDR3 consists of 15 residues. From germline, CDR1 is MGHRA and CDR2 YSYEKL. Trimming removed 4 bases at V and 1 base at J, with 13 bases between.

This chain uses TRBV6-2 or TRBV6-3 with TRBJ1-2; D might be TRBD1 (6 bases). Trimming stripped 6 bases from V and 1 base from J, with 12 bases between. The CDR3 runs to 14 residues. Germline V lookup: CDR1 MNHEY, CDR2 SVGEGT. The CDR3 spells CASSRRDINYGYTF. CDR3 DNA sequence: TGTGCCAGCAGCCGCCGGGACATTAACTATGGCTACACCTTC.

The chain has TRBV11-3 and TRBJ1-3; D not resolved. The V gene's germline CDR1 is SGHNT and CDR2 YENEEA. The V end lost 5 bases, the J end lost 0 bases, and 11 bases lay between the germline ends. The CDR3 length is 15 residues. As DNA, the CDR3 is TGTGCCAGCAGCCGAGGAGAGAGCTCTGGAAACACCATATATTTT. Encoded protein: CASSRGESSGNTIYF.